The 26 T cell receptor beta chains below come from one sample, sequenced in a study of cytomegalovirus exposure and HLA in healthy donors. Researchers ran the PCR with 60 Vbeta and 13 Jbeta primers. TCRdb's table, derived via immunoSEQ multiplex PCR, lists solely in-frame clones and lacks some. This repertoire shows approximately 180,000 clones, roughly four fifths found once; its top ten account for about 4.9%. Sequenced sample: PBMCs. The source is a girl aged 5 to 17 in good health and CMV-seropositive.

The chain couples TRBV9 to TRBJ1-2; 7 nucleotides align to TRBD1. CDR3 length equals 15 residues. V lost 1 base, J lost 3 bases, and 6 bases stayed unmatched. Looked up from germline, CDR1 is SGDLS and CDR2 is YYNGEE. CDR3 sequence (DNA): TGTGCCAGCAGCGTAAACAGGGGTAGTGACTATGGCTACACCTTC. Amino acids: CASSVNRGSDYGYTF.

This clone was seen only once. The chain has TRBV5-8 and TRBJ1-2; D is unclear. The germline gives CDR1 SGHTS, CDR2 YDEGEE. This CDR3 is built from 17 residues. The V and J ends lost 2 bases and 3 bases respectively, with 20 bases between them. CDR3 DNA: TGTGCCAGCAGCTTTTTTGCTTTTGGAGAGCCTTACTATGGCTACACCTTC. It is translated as CASSFFAFGEPYYGYTF.

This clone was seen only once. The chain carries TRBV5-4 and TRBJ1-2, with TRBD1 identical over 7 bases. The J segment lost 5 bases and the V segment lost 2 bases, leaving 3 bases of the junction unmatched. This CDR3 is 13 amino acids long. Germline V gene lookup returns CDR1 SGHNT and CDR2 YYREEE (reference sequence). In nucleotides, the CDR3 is TGTGCCAGCAGCTTCCGGGACAGTTATGGCTACACCTTC. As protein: CASSFRDSYGYTF.

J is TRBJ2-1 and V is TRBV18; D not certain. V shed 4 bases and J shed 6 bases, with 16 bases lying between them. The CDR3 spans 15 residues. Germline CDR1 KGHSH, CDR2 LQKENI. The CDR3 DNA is TGTGCCAGCTCACTGTCCACAGTTGCAGCCAATGAGCAGTTCTTC. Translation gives CASSLSTVAANEQFF.

The CDR3 DNA follows: TGTGCCAGGGGGGCTTGTGAGACTCCGCCCCAGCATTTT. This translates into CARGACETPPQHF. The chain links TRBV5-4 to TRBJ1-5; TRBD1 might be the D (6 bases). Germline assignment: CDR1 SGHNT and CDR2 YYREEE (reference sequence). CDR3 length: 13 amino acids. The V gene lost 8 bases and the J gene lost 9 bases, with 18 bases spanning the gap.

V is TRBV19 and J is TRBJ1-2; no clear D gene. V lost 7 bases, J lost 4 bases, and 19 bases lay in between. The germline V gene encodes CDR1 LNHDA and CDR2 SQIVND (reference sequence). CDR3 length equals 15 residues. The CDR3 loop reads CASMSYGGPIYGYTF. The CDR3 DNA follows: TGTGCCAGTATGTCGTACGGAGGCCCGATCTATGGCTACACCTTC.

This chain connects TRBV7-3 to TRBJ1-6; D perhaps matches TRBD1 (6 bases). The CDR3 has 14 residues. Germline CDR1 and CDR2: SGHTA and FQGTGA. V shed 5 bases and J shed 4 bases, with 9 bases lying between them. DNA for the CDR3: TGTGCCAGCAGCCCCGGACAGTATAATTCACCCCTCCACTTT. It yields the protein CASSPGQYNSPLHF.

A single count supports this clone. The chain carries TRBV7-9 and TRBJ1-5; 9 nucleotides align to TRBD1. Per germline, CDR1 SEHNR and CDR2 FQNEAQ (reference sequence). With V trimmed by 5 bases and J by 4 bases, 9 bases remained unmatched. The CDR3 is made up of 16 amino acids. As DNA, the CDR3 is TGTGCCAGCAGCCCGATCGGCGACAGGGGGAATCAGCCCCAGCATTTT. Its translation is CASSPIGDRGNQPQHF.

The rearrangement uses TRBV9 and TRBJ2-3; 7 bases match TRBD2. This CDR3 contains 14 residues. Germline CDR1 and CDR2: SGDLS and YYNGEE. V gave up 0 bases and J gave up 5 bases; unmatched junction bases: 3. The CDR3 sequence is CASSVGGEGDTQYF. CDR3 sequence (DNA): TGTGCCAGCAGCGTAGGAGGGGAGGGAGATACGCAGTATTTT.

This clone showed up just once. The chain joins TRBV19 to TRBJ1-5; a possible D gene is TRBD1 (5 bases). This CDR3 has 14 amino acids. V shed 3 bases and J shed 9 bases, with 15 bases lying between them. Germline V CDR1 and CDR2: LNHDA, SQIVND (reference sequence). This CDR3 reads CASSMGEGRMPQHF. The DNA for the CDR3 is TGTGCCAGTAGTATGGGGGAGGGACGGATGCCCCAGCATTTT. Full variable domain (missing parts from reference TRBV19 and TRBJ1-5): DGGITQSPKYLFRKEGQNVTLSCEQNLNHDAMYWYRQDPGQGLRLIYYSQIVNDFQKGDIAEGYSVSREKKESFPLTVTSAQKNPTAFYLCASSMGEGRMPQHFGDGTRLSIL.

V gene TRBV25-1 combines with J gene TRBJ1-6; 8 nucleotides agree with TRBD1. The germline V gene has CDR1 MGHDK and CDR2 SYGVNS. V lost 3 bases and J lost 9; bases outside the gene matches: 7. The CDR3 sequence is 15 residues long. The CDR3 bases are TGTGCCAGCAGTGAGGCACAGGGGGACTCTTCACCCCTCCACTTT. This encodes CASSEAQGDSSPLHF.

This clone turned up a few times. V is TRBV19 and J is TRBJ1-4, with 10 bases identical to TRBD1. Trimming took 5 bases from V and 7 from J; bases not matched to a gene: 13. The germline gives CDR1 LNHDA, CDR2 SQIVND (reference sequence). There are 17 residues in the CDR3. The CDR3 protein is CASSSPGQGRVSEKLFF. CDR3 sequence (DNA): TGTGCCAGTAGTTCCCCGGGACAGGGGAGAGTCAGTGAAAAACTGTTTTTT.

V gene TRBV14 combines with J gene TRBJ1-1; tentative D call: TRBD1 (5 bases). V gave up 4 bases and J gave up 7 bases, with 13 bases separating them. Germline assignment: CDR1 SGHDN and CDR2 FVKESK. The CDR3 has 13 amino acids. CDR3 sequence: CASSPKGFGEAFF. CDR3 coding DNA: TGTGCCAGCAGCCCAAAGGGGTTCGGTGAAGCTTTCTTT.

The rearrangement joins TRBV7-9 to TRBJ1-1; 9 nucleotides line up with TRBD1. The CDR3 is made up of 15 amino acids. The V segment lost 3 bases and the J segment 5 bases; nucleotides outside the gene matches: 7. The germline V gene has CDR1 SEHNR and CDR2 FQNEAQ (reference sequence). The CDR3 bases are TGTGCCAGCAGCTTTGTTCGGGACAGGGCGACTGAAGCTTTCTTT. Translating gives CASSFVRDRATEAFF.

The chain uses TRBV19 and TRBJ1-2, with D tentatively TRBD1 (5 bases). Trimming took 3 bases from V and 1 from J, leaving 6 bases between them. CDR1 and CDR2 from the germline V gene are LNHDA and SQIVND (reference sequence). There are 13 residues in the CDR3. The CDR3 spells CASSMGLNYGYTF. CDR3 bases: TGTGCCAGTAGTATGGGACTTAACTATGGCTACACCTTC. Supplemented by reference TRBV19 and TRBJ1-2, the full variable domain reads DGGITQSPKYLFRKEGQNVTLSCEQNLNHDAMYWYRQDPGQGLRLIYYSQIVNDFQKGDIAEGYSVSREKKESFPLTVTSAQKNPTAFYLCASSMGLNYGYTFGSGTRLTVV.

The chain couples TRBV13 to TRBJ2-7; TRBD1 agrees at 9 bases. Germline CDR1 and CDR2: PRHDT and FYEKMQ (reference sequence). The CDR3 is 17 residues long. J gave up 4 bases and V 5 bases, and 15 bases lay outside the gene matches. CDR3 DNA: TGTGCCAGCAGCCGGTCTTTAACGGGACAGGGTCCTTACGAGCAGTACTTC. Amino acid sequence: CASSRSLTGQGPYEQYF.

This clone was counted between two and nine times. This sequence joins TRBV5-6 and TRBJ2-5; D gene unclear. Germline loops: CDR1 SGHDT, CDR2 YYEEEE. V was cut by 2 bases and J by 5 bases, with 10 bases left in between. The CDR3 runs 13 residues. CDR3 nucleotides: TGTGCCAGCAGCTTAGGAGCAGTGGAGACCCAGTACTTC. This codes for CASSLGAVETQYF.

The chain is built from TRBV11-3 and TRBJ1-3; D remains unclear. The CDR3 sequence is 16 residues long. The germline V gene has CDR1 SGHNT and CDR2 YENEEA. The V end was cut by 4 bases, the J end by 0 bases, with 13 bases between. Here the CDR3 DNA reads TGTGCCAGCAGCTCTTCGCGCCGGAGCTCTGGAAACACCATATATTTT. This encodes CASSSSRRSSGNTIYF.

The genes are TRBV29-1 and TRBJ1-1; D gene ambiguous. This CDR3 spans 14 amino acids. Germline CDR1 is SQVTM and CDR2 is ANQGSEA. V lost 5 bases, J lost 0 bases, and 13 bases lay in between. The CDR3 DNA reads TGCAGCGTTCTCCCTGCACTGATGAACACTGAAGCTTTCTTT. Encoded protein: CSVLPALMNTEAFF.

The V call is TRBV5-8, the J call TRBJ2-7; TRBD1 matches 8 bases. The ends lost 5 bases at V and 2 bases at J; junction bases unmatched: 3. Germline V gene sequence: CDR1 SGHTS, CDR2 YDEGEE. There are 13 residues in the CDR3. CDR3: CASSRDRTYEQYF. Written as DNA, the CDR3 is TGTGCCAGCAGTCGGGACAGGACCTACGAGCAGTACTTC.

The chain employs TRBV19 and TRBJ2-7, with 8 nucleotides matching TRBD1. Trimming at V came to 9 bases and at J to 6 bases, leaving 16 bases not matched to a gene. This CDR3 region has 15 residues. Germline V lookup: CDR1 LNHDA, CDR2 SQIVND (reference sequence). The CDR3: CASNHQGQGMGEQYF. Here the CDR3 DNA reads TGTGCCAGCAATCACCAAGGACAGGGTATGGGCGAGCAGTACTTC.

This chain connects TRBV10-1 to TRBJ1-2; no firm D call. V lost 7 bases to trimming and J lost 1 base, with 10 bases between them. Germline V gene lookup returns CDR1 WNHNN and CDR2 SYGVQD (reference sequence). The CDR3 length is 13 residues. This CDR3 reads CASILTRNYGYTF. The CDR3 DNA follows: TGCGCCAGCATTTTGACACGTAACTATGGCTACACCTTC.

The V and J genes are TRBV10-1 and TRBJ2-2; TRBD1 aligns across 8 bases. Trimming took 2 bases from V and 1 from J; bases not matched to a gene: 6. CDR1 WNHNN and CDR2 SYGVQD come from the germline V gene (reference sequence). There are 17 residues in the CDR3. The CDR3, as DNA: TGCGCCAGCAGTGAGAGATCCAGGGGGCTGAACACCGGGGAGCTGTTTTTT. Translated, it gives CASSERSRGLNTGELFF.

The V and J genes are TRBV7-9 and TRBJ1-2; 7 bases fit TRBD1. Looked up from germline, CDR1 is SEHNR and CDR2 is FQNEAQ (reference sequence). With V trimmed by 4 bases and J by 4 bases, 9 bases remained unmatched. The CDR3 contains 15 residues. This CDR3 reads CASSSPDRTLYGYTF. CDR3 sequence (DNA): TGTGCCAGCAGCTCGCCGGACAGGACCCTCTATGGCTACACCTTC. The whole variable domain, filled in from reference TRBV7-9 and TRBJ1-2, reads DTGVSQNPRHKITKRGQNVTFRCDPISEHNRLYWYRQTLGQGPEFLTYFQNEAQLEKSRLLSDRFSAERPKGSFSTLEIQRTEQGDSAMYLCASSSPDRTLYGYTFGSGTRLTVV.

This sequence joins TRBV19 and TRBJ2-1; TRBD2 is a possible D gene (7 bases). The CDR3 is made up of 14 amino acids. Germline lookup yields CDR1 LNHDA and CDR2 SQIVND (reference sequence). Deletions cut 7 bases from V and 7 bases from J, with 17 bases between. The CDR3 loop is CASTPRGAGNEQFF. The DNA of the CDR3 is TGTGCCAGTACCCCCCGGGGGGCGGGGAATGAGCAGTTCTTC.

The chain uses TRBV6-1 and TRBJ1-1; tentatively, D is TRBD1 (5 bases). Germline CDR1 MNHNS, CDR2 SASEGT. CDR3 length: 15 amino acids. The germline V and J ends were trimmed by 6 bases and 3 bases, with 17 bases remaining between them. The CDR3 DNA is TGTGCCAGCAGCCAGGTATTCAGGGAGGACACTGAAGCTTTCTTT. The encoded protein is CASSQVFREDTEAFF.